This record covers a single T cell receptor beta chain. Germline CDR1 is KGHDR and CDR2 is SFDVKD. Trimming cost V 6 bases and J 3 bases, with 10 bases left between them. The CDR3 runs 13 residues. Study processing details: Reference gene primer amplification gave estimated nucleated cell counts. This table comes from immunoSEQ multiplex PCR, and its TCRdb copy is limited to in-frame clones, with some not included. V and J calls plus clone size are reproduced from that table; the DNA served to infer D and trimming. The table shows under 150,000 clones, with roughly four fifths occurring only once. This entry comes from a study of blood T cell repertoires in COVID-19. On the study more broadly: Italy, Spain and the United States were the sources of the convalescent and acute COVID-19 samples. T cells, B-cell-depleted T cells, or PBMCs provided the cDNA or gDNA that served as material.

This TCR was sampled from a human donor with acute or convalescent COVID-19. The donor label of this sample is uncertain. This rearrangement joins TRBV24-1 to TRBJ1-2, with a weak D call TRBD1 (6 bases). The sample was peripheral blood. The CDR3 is CATSKGTHYGYTF. CDR3 bases: TGTGCCACCAGTAAGGGGACACACTATGGCTACACCTTC.